This T cell receptor (beta chain) was sequenced during a study of long-term antiretroviral therapy in people with HIV. Overall study context: The oldest specimens predate the 2015 immediate-ART recommendation by about a decade.

Study-level points and caveats: Following ART, diversity rose but still fell short of transplant donor controls. No data were available on ART adherence, viral resistance or therapy changes.

Running of the v3.0 immunoSEQ assay took place at survey level. Sequenced by immunoSEQ multiplex PCR; TCRdb stores in-frame clones only, minus some. The repertoire holds tens of thousands of clones, with nearly 95% as singletons. The length of the CDR3 is 13 residues. V was cut by 1 base and J by 6 bases, with 9 bases left in between. CDR1 SGHDN and CDR2 FVKESK come from the germline V gene. To note about this clone: Its matching antigen is unknown.

Each donor provided at least one pre-ART PBMC sample and at least two post-ART PBMC samples. The chain links TRBV14 to TRBJ1-2, with D possibly TRBD1 on 6 matching bases. The source is a woman between 45 and 60 years old with HIV. Sequenced here: unsorted PBMCs, sampled 3.7 years after starting antiretroviral therapy. The CDR3 here is CASSQGPGDGYTF. In DNA, the CDR3 is TGTGCCAGCAGCCAAGGTCCAGGGGATGGCTACACCTTC.